Listed below are T cell receptor beta chains from one sample, sequenced in a study of blood T cell repertoires in COVID-19. The protocol was immunoSEQ multiplex PCR, while the TCRdb copy is restricted to in-frame clones and leaves out a portion. The sample consists of 260,000 or so clones, roughly four fifths of them appearing once. Sample: peripheral blood. These receptor sequences come from a woman in her 70s with acute or convalescent COVID-19. Both conserved end residues are part of each CDR3. The order of the fields is J gene, clone size, V gene, D gene, CDR3 DNA, CDR3 protein. The D gene is left open where the match is weak. Size tells how often a clone was seen (once, few, many) or the class of an expanded clone, and some rows leave it out.

>TRBJ1-2|.|TRBV10-3|.
TGTGCCTCCCGCTCATTGGGAGATGGCTACACCTTC
CASRSLGDGYTF
>TRBJ2-7|once|TRBV27|.
TGTGCCAGCAGTTTAGCAGGCACGGCCTACGAGCAGTACTTC
CASSLAGTAYEQYF
>TRBJ1-2|.|TRBV4-1|.
TGCGCCAGCAGCCAATCCAGGGTCTATGGCTACACCTTC
CASSQSRVYGYTF
>TRBJ1-2|.|TRBV16|.
TGTGCCAGCAGCCCCGCCAGGGACTATGGCTACACCTTC
CASSPARDYGYTF
>TRBJ1-1|.|TRBV7-2|.
TGTGCCAGCAGCTACCGCCGGGACACTGAAGCTTTCTTT
CASSYRRDTEAFF
>TRBJ2-7|.|TRBV5-1|TRBD1
TGCGCCAGCAGCCAAACGGGGACAGGGGGATACGAGCAGTACTTC
CASSQTGTGGYEQYF
>TRBJ2-2|.|TRBV20-1|.
TGCAGTGCTAGTGTGGACACTCGGAACACCGGGGAGCTGTTTTTT
CSASVDTRNTGELFF
>TRBJ2-7|.|TRBV5-4|.
TGTGCCAGCAGCAGTTCGCGGCGACTAGTTTCCTCCTACGAGCAGTACTTC
CASSSSRRLVSSYEQYF
>TRBJ1-1|.|TRBV6-5|.
TGTGCCAGCAGTTACGGGGGGGCTTGGAACACTGAAGCTTTCTTT
CASSYGGAWNTEAFF
>TRBJ1-1|.|TRBV5-5|.
TGTGCCAGCAGCTCTGTCGGGGACACTCTTAGCACTGAAGCTTTCTTT
CASSSVGDTLSTEAFF
>TRBJ1-3|.|TRBV11-2|TRBD1
TGTGCCAGCAGCTTGGGACAGGGGAACACCATATATTTT
CASSLGQGNTIYF
>TRBJ1-4|.|TRBV7-9|.
TGTGCCAGCAGCTCCGGACAGCAGAATGAAAAACTGTTTTTT
CASSSGQQNEKLFF
>TRBJ1-1|.|TRBV15|.
TGTGCCACCAGCAGAGAACCTGTAGTCGGTACTGAAGCTTTCTTT
CATSREPVVGTEAFF
>TRBJ1-1|few|TRBV6-2/TRBV6-3|.
TGTGCCAGCAGCGGACAGAGGGCGACTGAAGCTTTCTTT
CASSGQRATEAFF
>TRBJ2-1|.|TRBV7-6|.
TGTGCCAGCAGCTTAGCCTGGGGCCGGAGCTCCTACAATGAGCAGTTCTTC
CASSLAWGRSSYNEQFF
>TRBJ1-1|.|TRBV6-5|TRBD1
TGTGCCAGCAGGCGGACAGGGAGGGACACTGAAGCTTTCTTT
CASRRTGRDTEAFF
>TRBJ2-7|.|TRBV11-2|TRBD1
TGTGCCAGCAGTTACGGGACAGGGAGCTCCTACGAGCAGTACTTC
CASSYGTGSSYEQYF
>TRBJ1-1|.|TRBV27|TRBD1
TGTGCCAGCAGTCAATCGACAGGGACGAACACTGAAGCTTTCTTT
CASSQSTGTNTEAFF
>TRBJ1-5|.|TRBV6-5|.
TGTGCCAGCAGTACAGAGATTCATCAGCCCCAGCATTTT
CASSTEIHQPQHF
>TRBJ1-6|.|TRBV27|.
TGTGCCAGCAGTTTAACTAATAATTCACCCCTCCACTTT
CASSLTNNSPLHF
>TRBJ1-2|.|TRBV6-2/TRBV6-3|TRBD1
TGTGCCAGCAGTTACGGACAGGCTTACGAAGGGTATGGCTACACCTTC
CASSYGQAYEGYGYTF
>TRBJ2-5|.|TRBV7-9|TRBD1
TGTGCCAGCAGCTCCGGGGACAGGTCGTACTTC
CASSSGDRSYF
>TRBJ1-2|.|TRBV5-1|.
TGCGCCAGCAGCTTGGATACAGTGAGAAACTATGGCTACACCTTC
CASSLDTVRNYGYTF
>TRBJ1-6|.|TRBV20-1|.
TGCAGTGCTAGTAGTCAGTATAATTCACCCCTCCACTTT
CSASSQYNSPLHF
>TRBJ2-1|.|TRBV20-1|.
TGCAGTGCTAGTCCCCCCAGGGGCGACTCTTCCTACAATGAGCAGTTCTTC
CSASPPRGDSSYNEQFF
>TRBJ2-7|.|TRBV30|.
TGTGCCTGGACCAGGGGACGGGGAGTCGAGCAGTACTTC
CAWTRGRGVEQYF